This T cell receptor (beta chain) appears in the sequencing data of a study of T cells in Graves' hyperthyroidism and ophthalmopathy. Looking at the study overall: Initial diagnosis, before any treatment, was when peripheral blood was collected. Points from the study as a whole: Blood samples included most of the expanded thyroid clonotypes exceeding 0.001.

Ophthalmopathy patients all had a Clinical Activity Score of at least 3, a NOSPECS grade of at least 4 and disease under 3 months old. Diagnosing involved the use of clinical symptoms, serum thyroxine and TRAb, thyroid ultrasound and orbital computed tomography. The CDR3 length is 15 residues. The germline CDR1 and CDR2 sequences are SGHVS and FNYEAQ. Trimming cost V 2 bases and J 4 bases, with 13 bases left between them. Authors of the study amplified TCR beta CDR3 regions from RNA transcripts. An initial round of RT-PCR targeting the TCR CDR3 relied on the HTBI primer set. TCRdb fed the multiplex PCR reads into MiXCR, producing one record per CDR3 protein. The sample includes over 400,000 distinct CDR3 sequences, 22% seen only once; the top ten take around 50%. As to this clonotype: Its matching antigen is unknown.

Sequencing used blood. This sequence joins TRBV7-6 and TRBJ2-3; a weak D match, TRBD2 (6 bases). The TCR originated in a woman in her 70s with Graves' ophthalmopathy. The CDR3 loop reads CASSLRLVGADTQYF. DNA for the CDR3: TGTGCCAGCAGCTTAAGACTAGTGGGGGCAGATACGCAGTATTTT.